The T cell receptor (beta chain) described here comes from a study of T-cell reconstitution after alpha-beta-depleted transplantation in children. This clonotype was recorded at least ten times. The CDR3 spans 11 residues. Between the trimmed V and J ends, which lost 3 bases and 5 bases, there was a span of 5 bases. Unique molecular identifiers were used in preparing the TCRbeta library. TCRdb re-derived calls from the PCR reads in MiXCR, one entry per CDR3 protein. The sample lists some 200,000 distinct CDR3 sequences, roughly 6.8% occurring once. Sequencing was performed on PBMCs from the stem cell graft donor, taken from the stem cell graft. The gene calls are TRBV12-3 or TRBV12-4 and TRBJ2-7; D call uncertain. This sequence originates from a human donor who donated a stem cell graft to a child with Wiskott-Aldrich syndrome. The CDR3, as DNA: TGTGCCAGCAGTTTGGCCCACGAGCAGTACTTC. Its translation: CASSLAHEQYF.